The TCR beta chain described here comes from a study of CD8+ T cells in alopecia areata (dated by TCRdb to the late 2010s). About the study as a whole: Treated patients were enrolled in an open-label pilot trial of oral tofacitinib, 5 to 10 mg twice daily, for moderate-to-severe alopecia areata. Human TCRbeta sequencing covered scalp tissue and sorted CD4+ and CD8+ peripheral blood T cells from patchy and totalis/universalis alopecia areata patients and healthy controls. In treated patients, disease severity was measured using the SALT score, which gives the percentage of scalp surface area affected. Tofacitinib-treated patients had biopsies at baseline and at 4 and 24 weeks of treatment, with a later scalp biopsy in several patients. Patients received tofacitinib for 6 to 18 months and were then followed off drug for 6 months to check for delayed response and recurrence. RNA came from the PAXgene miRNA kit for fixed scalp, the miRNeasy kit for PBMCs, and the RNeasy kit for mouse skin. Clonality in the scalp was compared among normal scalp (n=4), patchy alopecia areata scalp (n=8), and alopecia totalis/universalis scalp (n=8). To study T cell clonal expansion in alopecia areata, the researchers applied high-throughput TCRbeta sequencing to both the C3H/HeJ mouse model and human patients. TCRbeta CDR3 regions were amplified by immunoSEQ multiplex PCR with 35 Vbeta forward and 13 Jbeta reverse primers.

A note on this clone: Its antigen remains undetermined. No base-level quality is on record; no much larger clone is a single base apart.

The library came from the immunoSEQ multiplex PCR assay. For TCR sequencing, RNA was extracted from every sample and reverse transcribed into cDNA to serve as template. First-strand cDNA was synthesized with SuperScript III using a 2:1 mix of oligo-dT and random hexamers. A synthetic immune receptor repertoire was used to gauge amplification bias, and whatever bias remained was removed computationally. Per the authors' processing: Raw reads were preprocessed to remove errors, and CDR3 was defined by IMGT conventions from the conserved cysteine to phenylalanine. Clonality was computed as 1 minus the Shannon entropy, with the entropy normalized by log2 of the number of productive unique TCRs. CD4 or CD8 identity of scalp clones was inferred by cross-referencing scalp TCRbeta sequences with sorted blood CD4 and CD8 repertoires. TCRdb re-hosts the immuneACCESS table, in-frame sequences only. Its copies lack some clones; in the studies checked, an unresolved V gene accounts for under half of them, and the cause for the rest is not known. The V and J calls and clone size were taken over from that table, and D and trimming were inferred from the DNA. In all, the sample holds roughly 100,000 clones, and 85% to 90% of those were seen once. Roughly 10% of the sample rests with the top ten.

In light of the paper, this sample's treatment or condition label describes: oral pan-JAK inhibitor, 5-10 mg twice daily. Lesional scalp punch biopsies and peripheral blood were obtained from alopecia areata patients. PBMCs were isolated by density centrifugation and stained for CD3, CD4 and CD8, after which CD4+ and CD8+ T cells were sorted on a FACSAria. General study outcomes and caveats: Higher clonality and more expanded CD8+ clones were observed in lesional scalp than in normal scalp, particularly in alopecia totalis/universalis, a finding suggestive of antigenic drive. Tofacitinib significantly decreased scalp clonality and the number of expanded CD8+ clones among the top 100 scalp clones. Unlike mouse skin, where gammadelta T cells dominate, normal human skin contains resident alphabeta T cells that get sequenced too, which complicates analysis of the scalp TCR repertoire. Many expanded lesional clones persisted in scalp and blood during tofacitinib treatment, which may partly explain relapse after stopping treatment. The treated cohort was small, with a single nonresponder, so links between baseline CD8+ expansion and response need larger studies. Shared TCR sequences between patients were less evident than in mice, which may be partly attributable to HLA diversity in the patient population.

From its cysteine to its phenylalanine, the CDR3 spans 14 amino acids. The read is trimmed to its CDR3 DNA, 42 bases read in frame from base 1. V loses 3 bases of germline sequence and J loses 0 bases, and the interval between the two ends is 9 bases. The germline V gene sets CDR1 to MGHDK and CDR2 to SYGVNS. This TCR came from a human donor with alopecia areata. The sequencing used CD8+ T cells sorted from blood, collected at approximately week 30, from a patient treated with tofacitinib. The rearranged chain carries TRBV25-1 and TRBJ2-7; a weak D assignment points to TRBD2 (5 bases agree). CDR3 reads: CASSDPGSSYEQYF. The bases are TGTGCCAGCAGTGATCCGGGGTCCTCCTACGAGCAGTACTTC.